The 4 T cell receptor beta chains below all came from one sample that was sequenced in a study of T cells in Graves' hyperthyroidism and ophthalmopathy. RNA transcripts gave rise to amplified TCR beta CDR3 regions. The HTBI primer set was used in a first-round RT-PCR of the TCR CDR3. TCRdb reprocessed the multiplex PCR reads via MiXCR and lists one record per CDR3 protein. The table lists around 580,000 distinct CDR3 sequences, 40% to 55% of them singletons, with about 8.3% in the top ten. Sequenced material: peripheral blood or thyroid tissue (not recorded which). The source is a woman younger than 30 with Graves' hyperthyroidism.

The chain is built from TRBV15 and TRBJ1-3; TRBD1 agrees at 7 bases. Germline CDR1 LNHNV, CDR2 YYDKDF (reference sequence). V lost 3 bases, J lost 8 bases, and 16 bases stayed unmatched. The CDR3 is 17 residues long. The CDR3 sequence: CATSRWDREFYGYTIYF. The CDR3 DNA reads TGTGCCACCAGCAGGTGGGACAGAGAGTTCTATGGCTACACCATATATTTT.

Comments on this clonotype: It may be a read error: a sequence one base away is much more abundant. This chain links TRBV25-1 with TRBJ1-2; D unclear. Germline CDR1 and CDR2: MGHDK and SYGVNS. This CDR3 has 14 residues. CDR3 DNA sequence: TGTGCCAGCAGTTTATCCGGTTCCCTATATGGCCACACCTTC. This encodes CASSLSGSLYGHTF.

The J gene is TRBJ2-7, the V gene TRBV4-1; TRBD2 agrees at 9 bases. Germline CDR1 MGHRA, CDR2 YSYEKL. This CDR3 region has 13 residues. J lost 4 bases, V lost 3 bases, and 1 base had no gene match. CDR3 sequence: CASSHTSGYEQYF. As DNA, the CDR3 is TGCGCCAGCAGCCATACTAGCGGGTACGAGCAGTACTTC.

The sample holds many counts of this clonotype. The J gene is TRBJ1-4, the V gene TRBV15, with 8 bases fitting TRBD1. The CDR3 sequence is 16 residues long. V gave up 2 bases and J gave up 7 bases; unmatched junction bases: 9. Per germline, CDR1 LNHNV and CDR2 YYDKDF (reference sequence). This chain's CDR3 is CATSRKVGQGSEKLFF. CDR3 in DNA: TGTGCCACCAGCAGAAAAGTAGGACAGGGTAGTGAAAAACTGTTTTTT.